The 21 T cell receptor beta chains reported below all come from one sample, sequenced in a study of blood T cell repertoires in COVID-19 (dated by TCRdb to 2018 to 2020). Libraries were prepared through the immunoSEQ multiplex PCR assay. The clones in this table, taken by TCRdb from immuneACCESS, are in-frame only. Not every clone is retained; where verified, under half of the shortfall comes from an unresolved V gene, and the cause of the rest is unknown. The sample contains over 100,000 clones, 82% of them found a single time. 7% to 9.5% of the sample rests with the top ten. The sample consisted of peripheral blood. The receptor set was obtained from a man aged 70 or older with acute or convalescent COVID-19.

The chain has TRBV10-3 and TRBJ1-3; D is unclear. Per the germline V gene, CDR1 is ENHRY and CDR2 is SYGVKD. Trimming removed 7 bases at V and 5 bases at J, with 6 bases between. This CDR3 is 11 amino acids long. CDR3 residues: CAITGRNTIYF. The CDR3 DNA reads as TGTGCCATCACGGGAAGAAACACCATATATTTT.

This sequence joins TRBV18 and TRBJ2-7; perhaps TRBD1 as D (6 bases). The CDR3 runs 17 residues. V lost 2 bases, J lost 6 bases, and 23 bases lay in between. Germline assignment: CDR1 KGHSH and CDR2 LQKENI. CDR3 loop: CASSPRDMGSLLVEQYF. The CDR3 DNA reads as TGTGCCAGCTCACCAAGGGACATGGGATCGCTACTTGTCGAGCAGTACTTC.

The chain is built from TRBV12-2 and TRBJ1-1. TRBV12-2 is designated a pseudogene. The CDR3 spans 15 residues. CDR3 in DNA: TGTGCAAGTCGCCCGTGGGGCAGGAGGGACACTGAAGCTTTCTTT. The encoded protein is CASRPWGRRDTEAFF.

The chain is built from TRBV9 and TRBJ2-4; weak D call: TRBD1 (5 bases). The germline V gene encodes CDR1 SGDLS and CDR2 YYNGEE. V lost 4 bases and J lost 11, with 16 bases in between. The CDR3 has 13 amino acids. CDR3 nucleotide sequence: TGTGCCAGCAGCCGGACACCCACGGAGCTTCAGTACTTC. Translation gives CASSRTPTELQYF.

CDR3 protein: CASILRSDQPQHF. CDR3 nucleotide sequence: TGTGCCAGCATCCTACGCAGCGATCAGCCCCAGCATTTT. The chain combines TRBV6-5 with TRBJ1-5; D unresolved. V lost 7 bases, J lost 5 bases, and 12 bases lay in between. The CDR3 extends over 13 amino acids. The germline V gene has CDR1 MNHEY and CDR2 SVGAGI.

The CDR3 nucleotides read TGTGCCAGCAGGGAGCAGGGTGGGGCGGCTGAAGCTTTCTTT. It yields the protein CASREQGGAAEAFF. This chain connects TRBV2 to TRBJ1-1, with D tentatively TRBD1 (5 bases). The CDR3 is made up of 14 amino acids. Trimming shortened V by 6 bases and J by 6 bases, and 17 bases separated the two germline ends. CDR1 SNHLY and CDR2 FYNNEI come from the germline V gene. Full variable domain (rest looked up from reference TRBV2 and TRBJ1-1): EPEVTQTPSHQVTQMGQEVILRCVPISNHLYFYWYRQILGQKVEFLVSFYNNEISEKSEIFDDQFSVERPDGSNFTLKIRSTKLEDSAMYFCASREQGGAAEAFFGQGTRLTVV.

As regards this clone: Other nucleotide sequences from this sample produce the same CDR3. The chain links TRBV28 to TRBJ1-1; D remains ambiguous. This CDR3 spans 14 amino acids. Looked up from germline, CDR1 is MDHEN and CDR2 is SYDVKM. The V end lost 2 bases, the J end lost 2 bases, and 9 bases lay between the germline ends. CDR3 amino acids: CASSLVRGNTEAFF. CDR3 DNA sequence: TGTGCCAGCAGTTTAGTGCGGGGAAACACTGAAGCTTTCTTT.

This chain links TRBV14 with TRBJ2-7; D is perhaps TRBD1 (6 bases). V was pared by 1 base and J by 7 bases, with 17 bases between. CDR1 is SGHDN and CDR2 is FVKESK in the germline V gene. The CDR3 consists of 15 residues. The CDR3 coding sequence is TGTGCCAGCAGCCAAGGTCGGCAGGGGAAGTGGGAGCAGTACTTC. Protein product: CASSQGRQGKWEQYF.

This clone was recorded only once. The rearrangement links TRBV4-1 to TRBJ2-5; 8 nucleotides align to TRBD1. Germline V gene data show CDR1 as MGHRA and CDR2 as YSYEKL. The CDR3 length is 15 residues. The J segment lost 4 bases and the V segment lost 1 base, leaving 5 bases of the junction unmatched. CDR3 residues: CASSQVGQGIETQYF. CDR3 nucleotides: TGCGCCAGCAGCCAAGTAGGACAGGGTATAGAGACCCAGTACTTC.

V gene TRBV24-1 combines with J gene TRBJ2-1; TRBD1 might be the D (6 bases). Germline V gene sequence: CDR1 KGHDR, CDR2 SFDVKD. The CDR3 is 16 residues long. Trimming removed 1 base at V and 7 bases at J, with 16 bases between. Written as DNA, the CDR3 is TGTGCCACCAGTGATTTTACACTCAAGAGGGGGAATGAGCAGTTCTTC. Translation gives CATSDFTLKRGNEQFF.

V is TRBV5-1 and J is TRBJ1-5; 7 bases align to TRBD1. V lost 3 bases to trimming and J lost 3 bases; unmatched junction nucleotides: 3. The germline V gene encodes CDR1 SGHRS and CDR2 YFSETQ. The CDR3 is 14 amino acids. CDR3 bases: TGCGCCAGCAGCTGGGACAGTACCAATCAGCCCCAGCATTTT. It yields the protein CASSWDSTNQPQHF.

This clone has more than one count but fewer than ten. In DNA form, the CDR3 reads TGCGCCAGCAGCCCTGCCCCGACAGGGGTGAACACTGAAGCTTTCTTT. Translating gives CASSPAPTGVNTEAFF. This chain connects TRBV5-1 to TRBJ1-1; 8 nucleotides line up with TRBD1. Germline CDR1 is SGHRS and CDR2 is YFSETQ. The CDR3 contains 16 residues. V shed 4 bases and J 0 bases; nucleotides not matched to a gene: 8.

Only a few counts were recorded for this clone. The J gene is TRBJ2-5, the V gene TRBV2, with D maybe TRBD1 (6 bases). The ends were cut back, 6 bases at V and 4 bases at J, with 12 bases in the middle. This CDR3 is built from 13 residues. Germline V lookup: CDR1 SNHLY, CDR2 FYNNEI. The CDR3 spells CASSESRGETQYF. DNA for the CDR3: TGTGCCAGCAGCGAGTCCAGGGGAGAGACCCAGTACTTC.

The chain uses TRBV27 and TRBJ2-7; TRBD2 aligns across 10 bases. V shed 5 bases, J shed 6 bases, and the junction held 16 bases outside the gene matches. Germline assignment: CDR1 MNHEY and CDR2 SMNVEV (reference sequence). The CDR3 consists of 17 residues. The CDR3 region has the DNA TGTGCCAGCAGTCCGCAGACTAGCGGGCGCAGGGGGTCCGAGCAGTACTTC. Protein product: CASSPQTSGRRGSEQYF.

This clone appeared once. The chain is built from TRBV7-2 and TRBJ2-7; 8 nucleotides match TRBD1. Trimming at V came to 7 bases and at J to 2 bases, leaving 10 bases not matched to a gene. The CDR3 is 15 residues long. Germline V CDR1 and CDR2: SGHTA, FQGNSA. The CDR3 nucleotides read TGTGCCAGCACCAAGACAGGGGACGGGACCTACGAGCAGTACTTC. This sequence encodes CASTKTGDGTYEQYF.

This clone has only a few counts. The genes are TRBV18 and TRBJ1-4; a weak D match, TRBD1 (6 bases). CDR1 and CDR2 from the germline V gene are KGHSH and LQKENI. CDR3 length: 14 amino acids. V was shortened by 6 bases and J by 6 bases, with 14 bases between the two germline ends. The CDR3 loop is CASSFWRQDEKLFF. In DNA, the CDR3 is TGTGCCAGCTCCTTCTGGAGACAGGATGAAAAACTGTTTTTT.

About this clone: Germline is not matched at one junction end, which may reflect a read error. This sequence joins TRBV6-5 and TRBJ1-2; D is ambiguous. The CDR3 runs to 14 residues. The germline CDR1 and CDR2 sequences are MNHEY and SVGAGI. CDR3 DNA: TGTGCCAGCAGATACTCAGGACGGGGCTATGGCTACACCTTC. This codes for CASRYSGRGYGYTF.

This clone has a handful of counts. The CDR3, as DNA: TGTGCCAGCAGCAAAAGTGGAGGGGGGGAAGAGACCCAGTACTTC. Protein sequence: CASSKSGGGEETQYF. The rearrangement joins TRBV21-1 to TRBJ2-5; the D call TRBD2 from the table was never checked on the DNA. TRBV21-1 corresponds to a pseudogene. The CDR3 spans 15 residues.

This clone was counted a single time. CDR3 in DNA: TGTGCCAGCCGGTCAGGGCCTTCGGATGGCTACACCTTC. Its protein is CASRSGPSDGYTF. The J gene is TRBJ1-2, the V gene TRBV28; perhaps TRBD1 as D (5 bases). CDR3 length equals 13 residues. V was cut by 8 bases and J by 6 bases, with 16 bases left in between. The germline V gene has CDR1 MDHEN and CDR2 SYDVKM.

As for this clone: This sample includes further DNA sequences coding for the same CDR3. The V call is TRBV12-3 or TRBV12-4, the J call TRBJ1-2; no definite D call. V lost 8 bases, J lost 4 bases, and 8 bases lay in between. The CDR3 runs 11 residues. CDR3 region: CASGRGYGYTF. The CDR3 coding sequence is TGTGCCAGCGGCCGGGGCTATGGCTACACCTTC.

This clone was detected a few times. The chain recombines TRBV27 with TRBJ2-1; unclear D gene. The V and J ends lost 2 bases and 0 bases respectively, with 8 bases between them. The germline V gene encodes CDR1 MNHEY and CDR2 SMNVEV (reference sequence). This CDR3 contains 15 residues. The CDR3 region is CASSLTQSSYNEQFF. The CDR3 DNA reads as TGTGCCAGCAGTTTAACACAAAGCTCCTACAATGAGCAGTTCTTC.